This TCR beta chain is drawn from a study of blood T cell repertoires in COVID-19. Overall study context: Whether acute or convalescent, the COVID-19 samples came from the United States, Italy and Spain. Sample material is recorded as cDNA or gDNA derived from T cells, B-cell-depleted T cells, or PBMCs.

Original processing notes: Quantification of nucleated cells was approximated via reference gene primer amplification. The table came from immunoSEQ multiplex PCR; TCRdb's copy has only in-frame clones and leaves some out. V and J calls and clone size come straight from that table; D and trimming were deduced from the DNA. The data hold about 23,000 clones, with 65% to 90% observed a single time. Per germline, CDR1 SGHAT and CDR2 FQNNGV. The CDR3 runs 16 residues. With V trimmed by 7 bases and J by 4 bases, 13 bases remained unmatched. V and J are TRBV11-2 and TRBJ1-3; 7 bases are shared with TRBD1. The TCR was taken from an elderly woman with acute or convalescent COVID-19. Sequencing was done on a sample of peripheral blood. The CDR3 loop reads CASKRQGVESGNTIYF. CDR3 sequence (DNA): TGTGCCAGCAAAAGACAGGGAGTAGAGTCGGGAAACACCATATATTTT.